This T cell receptor (beta chain) was recovered during a study of early T cells in non-severe SARS-CoV-2 infection (dated by TCRdb to about 2021). For the wider study: TCR sequencing used bulk RNA from unsorted whole blood, so alpha and beta chains could not be paired. Paper-wide results and their limitations: VDJdb matching was skewed toward anti-spike CD8 responses and likely underestimated virus-specific expansions by missing private and CD4 specificities.

The V end loses 6 bases and the J end loses 3 bases, and a stretch of 11 bases separates them. Spanning cysteine to phenylalanine, the CDR3 consists of 13 amino acids. Here the CDR3 DNA is all that survives: 39 bases in frame from base 1. The library was produced with 5' RACE. The sample was run on a NextSeq 500. Unique molecular identifiers were attached to individual cDNA molecules in the TCR library protocol so that sequencing error and PCR bias could be corrected. Sequencing covered both TCR alpha and beta chains, and within each sample the abundances of alpha and beta sequences were tightly co-correlated. In the original analysis: Decombinator V4 was used to perform V gene, J gene and CDR3 annotation of TCR sequences. TCRs were defined as expanded if a significant change between any two time points was detected under a Poisson model with p below 0.0001. TCR abundances were normalised to the total number of TCRs sequenced per sample and were expressed as counts per million. TRAV1-2 paired with TRAJ12, TRAJ20 or TRAJ33 defined MAIT TCRs, while TRAV10 paired with TRAJ18 defined iNKT TCRs. VDJdb, accessed on 1 November 2021, was searched for TCRs annotated for CMV, EBV and SARS-CoV-2, and TCRs annotated for more than one antigen were excluded. Starting from the raw public reads, TCRdb applied fastp trimming at Q25, assembled clones with MiXCR and retained in-frame beta chains. Every CDR3 protein is listed once, alongside the most common genes and DNA of its rows. What appears here as the V and J calls and clone size reflects TCRdb's work, not the paper's. This sample gives over 30,000 distinct CDR3 sequences in total; about 5.3% of them show up just once. The ten biggest clones cover 6% to 6.5% of the sample.

This clonotype is identified as medium-sized (0.01 to 0.1%). Its antigen is unknown. No per-base quality is available; no much larger clone lies one base away. Set within a cohort of healthcare workers in London, UK, this nested case-control study involved weekly PCR testing of nasopharyngeal swabs along with blood sampling. Healthcare workers were recruited between 23 and 31 March 2020, during the week of the UK lockdown, and were followed weekly for up to about 15 weeks. The V and J segments used are TRBV12-3 or TRBV12-4 and TRBJ1-2; no confident D gene assignment can be made. The sequence was collected from an adult who was a healthcare worker with PCR-confirmed SARS-CoV-2 infection or an uninfected control (not recorded which). The sequencing here drew on whole blood, taken at baseline. The CDR3 reads as follows: CASRSRAYYGYTF. The DNA sequence is given as TGTGCCAGCAGATCTCGGGCCTACTATGGCTACACCTTC.